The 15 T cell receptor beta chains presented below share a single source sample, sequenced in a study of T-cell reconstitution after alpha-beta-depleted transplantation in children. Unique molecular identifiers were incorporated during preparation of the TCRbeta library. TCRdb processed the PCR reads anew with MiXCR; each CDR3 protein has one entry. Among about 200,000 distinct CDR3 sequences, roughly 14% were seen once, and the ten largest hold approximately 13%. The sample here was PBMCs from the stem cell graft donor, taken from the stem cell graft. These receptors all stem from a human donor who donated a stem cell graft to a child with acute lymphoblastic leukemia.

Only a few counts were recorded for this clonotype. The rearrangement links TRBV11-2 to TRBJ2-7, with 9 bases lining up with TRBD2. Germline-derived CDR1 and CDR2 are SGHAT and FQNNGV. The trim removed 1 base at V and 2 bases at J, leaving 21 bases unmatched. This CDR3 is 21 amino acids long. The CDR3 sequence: CASSLVHRAGGLGFNTYEQYF. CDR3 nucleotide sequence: TGTGCCAGCAGCTTAGTTCATCGAGCGGGAGGTCTGGGCTTTAATACCTACGAGCAGTACTTC.

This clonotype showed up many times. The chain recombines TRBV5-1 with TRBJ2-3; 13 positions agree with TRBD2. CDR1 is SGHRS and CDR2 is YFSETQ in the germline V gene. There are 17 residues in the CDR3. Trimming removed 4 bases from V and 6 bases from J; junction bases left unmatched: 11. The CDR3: CASSPGTSGISGDTQYF. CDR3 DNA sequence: TGCGCCAGCAGCCCCGGGACTAGCGGGATTTCGGGCGATACGCAGTATTTT.

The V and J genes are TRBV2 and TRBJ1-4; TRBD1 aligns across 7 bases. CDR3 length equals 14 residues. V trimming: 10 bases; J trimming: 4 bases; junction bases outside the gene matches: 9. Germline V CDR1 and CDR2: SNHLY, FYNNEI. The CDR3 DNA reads TGTGCCAACCGTGAGGGGGCAAGTAATGAAAAACTGTTTTTT. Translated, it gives CANREGASNEKLFF.

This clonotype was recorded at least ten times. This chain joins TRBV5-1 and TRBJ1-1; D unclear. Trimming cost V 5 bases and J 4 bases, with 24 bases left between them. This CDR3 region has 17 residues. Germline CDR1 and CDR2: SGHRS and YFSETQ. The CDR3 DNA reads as TGCGCCAGCAGATCGGTAACGGCAGGATTTCCCAGCACTGAAGCTTTCTTT. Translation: CASRSVTAGFPSTEAFF.

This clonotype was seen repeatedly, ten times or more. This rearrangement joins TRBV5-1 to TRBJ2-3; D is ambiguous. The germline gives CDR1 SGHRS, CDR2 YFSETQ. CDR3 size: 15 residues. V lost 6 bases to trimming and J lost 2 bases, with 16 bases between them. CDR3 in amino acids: CASTFSGEHTDTQYF. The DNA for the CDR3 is TGCGCCAGCACTTTCTCCGGCGAACACACAGATACGCAGTATTTT. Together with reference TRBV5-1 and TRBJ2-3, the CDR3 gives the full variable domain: KAGVTQTPRYLIKTRGQQVTLSCSPISGHRSVSWYQQTPGQGLQFLFEYFSETQRNKGNFPGRFSGRQFSNSRSEMNVSTLELGDSALYLCASTFSGEHTDTQYFGPGTRLTVL.

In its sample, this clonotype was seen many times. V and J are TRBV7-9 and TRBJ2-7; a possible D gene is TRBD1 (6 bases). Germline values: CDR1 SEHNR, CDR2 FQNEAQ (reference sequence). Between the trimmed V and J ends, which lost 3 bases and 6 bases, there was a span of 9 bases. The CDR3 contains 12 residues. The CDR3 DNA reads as TGTGCCAGCAGCTTCGGACAGTTCGAGCAGTACTTC. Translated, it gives CASSFGQFEQYF.

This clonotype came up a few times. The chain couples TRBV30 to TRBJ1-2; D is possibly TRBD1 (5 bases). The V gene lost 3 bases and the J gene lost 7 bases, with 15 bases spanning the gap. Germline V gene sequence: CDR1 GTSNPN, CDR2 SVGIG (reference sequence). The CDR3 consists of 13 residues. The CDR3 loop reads CAWSLSGRGGYTF. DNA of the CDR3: TGTGCCTGGAGCTTGTCAGGGAGGGGTGGCTACACCTTC.

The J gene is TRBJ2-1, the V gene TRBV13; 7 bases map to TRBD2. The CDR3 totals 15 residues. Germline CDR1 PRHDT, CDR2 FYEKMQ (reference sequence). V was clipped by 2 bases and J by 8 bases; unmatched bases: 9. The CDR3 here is CASSLNPGGGYEQFF. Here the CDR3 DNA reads TGTGCCAGCAGCTTAAACCCGGGAGGAGGGTATGAGCAGTTCTTC. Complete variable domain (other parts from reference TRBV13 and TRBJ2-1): AAGVIQSPRHLIKEKRETATLKCYPIPRHDTVYWYQQGPGQDPQFLISFYEKMQSDKGSIPDRFSAQQFSDYHSELNMSSLELGDSALYFCASSLNPGGGYEQFFGPGTRLTVL.

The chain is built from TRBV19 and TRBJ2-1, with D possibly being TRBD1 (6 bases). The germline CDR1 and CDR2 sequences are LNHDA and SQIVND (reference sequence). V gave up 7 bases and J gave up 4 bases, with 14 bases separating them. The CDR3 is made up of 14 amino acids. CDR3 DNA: TGTGCCAGTAACTCAGGGGCGATTTACAATGAGCAGTTCTTC. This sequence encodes CASNSGAIYNEQFF.

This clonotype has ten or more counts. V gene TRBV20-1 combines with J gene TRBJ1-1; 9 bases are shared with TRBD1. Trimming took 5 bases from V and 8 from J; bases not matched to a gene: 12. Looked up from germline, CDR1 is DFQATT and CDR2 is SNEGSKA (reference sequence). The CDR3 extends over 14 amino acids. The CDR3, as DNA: TGCAGTGCTCCTCGGACAGGGGCCGCTCTGGAAGCTTTCTTT. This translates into CSAPRTGAALEAFF.

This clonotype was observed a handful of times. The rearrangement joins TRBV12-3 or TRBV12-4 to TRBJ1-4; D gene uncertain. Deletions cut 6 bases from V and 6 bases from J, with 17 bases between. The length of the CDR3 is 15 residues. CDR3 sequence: CASSPGLGGYEKLFF. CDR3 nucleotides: TGTGCCAGCAGCCCGGGCCTCGGAGGTTATGAAAAACTGTTTTTT.

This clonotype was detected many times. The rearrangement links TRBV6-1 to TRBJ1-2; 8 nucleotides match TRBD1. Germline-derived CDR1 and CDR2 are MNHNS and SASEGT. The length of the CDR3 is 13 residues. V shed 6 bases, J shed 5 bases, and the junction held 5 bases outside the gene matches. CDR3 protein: CASSPDRAYGYTF. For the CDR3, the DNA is TGTGCCAGCAGCCCGGACAGGGCTTATGGCTACACCTTC.

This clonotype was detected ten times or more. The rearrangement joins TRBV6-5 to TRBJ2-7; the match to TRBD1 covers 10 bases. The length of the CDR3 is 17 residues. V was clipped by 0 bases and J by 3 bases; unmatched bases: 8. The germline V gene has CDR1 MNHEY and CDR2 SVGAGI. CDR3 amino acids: CASSYSGGQGPLYEQYF. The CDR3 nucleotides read TGTGCCAGCAGTTACTCGGGGGGACAGGGGCCCCTCTACGAGCAGTACTTC.

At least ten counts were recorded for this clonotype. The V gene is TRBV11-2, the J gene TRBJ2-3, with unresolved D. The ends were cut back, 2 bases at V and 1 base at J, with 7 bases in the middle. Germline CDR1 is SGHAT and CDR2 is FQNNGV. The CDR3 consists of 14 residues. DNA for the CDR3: TGTGCCAGCAGCTTATCACGGGGCACAGATACGCAGTATTTT. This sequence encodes CASSLSRGTDTQYF.

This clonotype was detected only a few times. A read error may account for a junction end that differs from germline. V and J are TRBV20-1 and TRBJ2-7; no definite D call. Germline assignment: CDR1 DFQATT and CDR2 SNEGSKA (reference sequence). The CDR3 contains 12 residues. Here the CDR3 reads CSARSYSHEQYF. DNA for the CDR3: TGCAGTGCTAGAAGTTACTCCCACGAGCAGTACTTC.